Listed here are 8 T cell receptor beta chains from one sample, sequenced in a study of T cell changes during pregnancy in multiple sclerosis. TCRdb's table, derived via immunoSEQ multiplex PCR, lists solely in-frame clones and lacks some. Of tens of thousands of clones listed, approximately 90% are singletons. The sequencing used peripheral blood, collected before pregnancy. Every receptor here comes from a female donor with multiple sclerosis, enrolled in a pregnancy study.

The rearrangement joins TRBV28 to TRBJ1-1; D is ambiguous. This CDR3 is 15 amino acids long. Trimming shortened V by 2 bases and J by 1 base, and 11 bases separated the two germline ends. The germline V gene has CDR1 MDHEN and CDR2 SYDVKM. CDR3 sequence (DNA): TGTGCCAGCAGTTTAAGCGGAGGTGGGAACACTGAAGCTTTCTTT. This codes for CASSLSGGGNTEAFF.

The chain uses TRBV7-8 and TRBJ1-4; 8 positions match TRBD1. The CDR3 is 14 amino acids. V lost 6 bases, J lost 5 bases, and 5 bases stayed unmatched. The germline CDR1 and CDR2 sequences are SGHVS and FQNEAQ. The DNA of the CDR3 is TGTGCCAGCAGACCGACAGGGGTAAATGAAAAACTGTTTTTT. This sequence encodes CASRPTGVNEKLFF.

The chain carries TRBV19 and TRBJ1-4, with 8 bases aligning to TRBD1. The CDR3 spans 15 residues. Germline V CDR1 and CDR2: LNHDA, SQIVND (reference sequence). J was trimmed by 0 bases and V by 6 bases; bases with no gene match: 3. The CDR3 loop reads CASRGGQATNEKLFF. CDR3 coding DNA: TGTGCCAGTAGAGGGGGACAGGCAACTAATGAAAAACTGTTTTTT.

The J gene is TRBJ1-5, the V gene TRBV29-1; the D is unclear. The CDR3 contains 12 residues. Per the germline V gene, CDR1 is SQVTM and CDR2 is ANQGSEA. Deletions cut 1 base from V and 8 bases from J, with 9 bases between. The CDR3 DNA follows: TGCAGCGTTGAAGTACCAGCGAAGCCCCAGCATTTT. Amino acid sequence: CSVEVPAKPQHF.

As DNA, the CDR3 is TGCGCCAGCACGAGGGGGTTTGGGGAAGAGACCCAGTACTTC. It is translated as CASTRGFGEETQYF. The V call is TRBV5-1, the J call TRBJ2-5, with D possibly matching TRBD1 (6 bases). CDR1 is SGHRS, CDR2 YFSETQ, per germline. This CDR3 comprises 14 residues. Trimming left V 6 bases short and J 3 bases short, with 15 bases between.

CDR3 sequence: CASSKALTGAIPNEQYF. CDR3 DNA: TGTGCCAGCAGCAAAGCCTTGACAGGGGCTATTCCCAACGAGCAGTACTTC. The chain is built from TRBV21-1 and TRBJ2-7; TRBD1, the table's D call, was not compared with the DNA. TRBV21-1 is a pseudogene locus. This CDR3 has 17 amino acids.

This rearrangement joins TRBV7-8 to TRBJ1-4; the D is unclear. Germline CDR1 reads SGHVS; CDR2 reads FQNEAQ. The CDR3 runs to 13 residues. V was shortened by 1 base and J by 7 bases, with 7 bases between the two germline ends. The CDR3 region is CASSLGSGEKLFF. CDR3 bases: TGTGCCAGCAGCTTAGGGAGCGGTGAAAAACTGTTTTTT.

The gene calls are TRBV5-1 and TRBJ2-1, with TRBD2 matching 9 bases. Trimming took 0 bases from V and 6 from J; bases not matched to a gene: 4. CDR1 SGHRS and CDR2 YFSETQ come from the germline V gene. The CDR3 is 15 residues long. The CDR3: CASSLELAGLNEQFF. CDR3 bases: TGCGCCAGCAGCTTGGAACTAGCGGGTCTCAATGAGCAGTTCTTC. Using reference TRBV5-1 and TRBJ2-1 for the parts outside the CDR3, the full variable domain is KAGVTQTPRYLIKTRGQQVTLSCSPISGHRSVSWYQQTPGQGLQFLFEYFSETQRNKGNFPGRFSGRQFSNSRSEMNVSTLELGDSALYLCASSLELAGLNEQFFGPGTRLTVL.